This T cell receptor (beta chain) was sequenced in a study of response to subunit inactivated influenza vaccine. Broader study findings: Authors proposed each seasonal influenza vaccination draws in few new T cells.

Turning to this clonotype: What it binds is not known.

With 6 bases clipped from V and 2 bases from J, the junction kept 2 bases outside the gene matches. This CDR3 spans 13 amino acids. Germline loops: CDR1 ENHRY, CDR2 SYGVKD. Using its own MiXCR run on the RT-PCR reads, TCRdb lists one record per CDR3 protein. The sample has a few hundred thousand distinct CDR3 sequences; around a fifth are singletons. This sequence was found in a man between 50 and 75 years old who received an inactivated influenza vaccine. This chain uses TRBV10-3 with TRBJ1-2, with 8 bases lining up with TRBD1. The specimen comprised PBMCs from blood, sampled approximately 20 months after vaccination. The CDR3 DNA reads as TGTGCCATCAGCCGGGACAGGAACTATGGCTACACCTTC. Translated: CAISRDRNYGYTF.